This T cell receptor beta chain was sequenced for a study of OX40 agonist ivuxolimab in advanced cancers. About the research overall: Given to patients was ivuxolimab, an agonistic anti-OX40 (CD134) antibody. Eligibility admitted prior anti-PD-1, anti-PD-L1 or anti-CTLA-4 therapy; roughly 37% had some. Ivuxolimab, which patients received intravenously every 2 weeks, was dosed at 0.01 to 10 mg/kg.

Concerning this clone itself: Its antigen is unidentified.

From germline, CDR1 is MGHRA and CDR2 YSYEKL. This CDR3 is built from 18 residues. With V trimmed by 0 bases and J by 4 bases, 11 bases remained unmatched. TCRdb's table, derived via immunoSEQ multiplex PCR, lists solely in-frame clones and lacks some. The sample has roughly 60,000 clones, 85% seen once; the top ten hold under 5%. Study observations and caveats: The antigens recognized by the expanded peripheral T cells, that is their antigen specificity, were not determined.

Source: CD4+ or CD8+ T cells sorted from blood, taken in a trial of the OX40 agonist ivuxolimab. The rearrangement links TRBV4-1 to TRBJ2-3; 9 nucleotides match TRBD2. This clonotype was sampled from an adult with an advanced solid tumor such as melanoma, head and neck, liver or kidney cancer. The CDR3 here is CASSQDHWREGRADTQYF. The CDR3 DNA follows: TGCGCCAGCAGCCAAGATCATTGGCGGGAGGGCCGGGCAGATACGCAGTATTTT.